This is a list of T cell receptor beta chains from one sample in a study of T cells in Graves' hyperthyroidism and ophthalmopathy. One entry per CDR3 protein, called by TCRdb with MiXCR from the multiplex PCR reads. The sample yields about 600,000 distinct CDR3 sequences, approximately 16% seen once. The sample comprised blood. The source is a woman between 40 and 55 years old with Graves' ophthalmopathy. Each CDR3 is given with its conserved first and last residue. A D gene is named only where the DNA matches it firmly. Not all rows give a size; the values are once, few, many and, for expanded clones, a class.

len: 14; v_gene: TRBV12-3/TRBV12-4; d_gene: .; j_gene: TRBJ1-4; abundance: many; CDR3nt: TGTGCCAGCAGTCAACAGGGCCTTAATGAAAAACTGTTTTTT; CDR3aa: CASSQQGLNEKLFF
len: 16; v_gene: TRBV10-1; d_gene: TRBD1; j_gene: TRBJ1-1; abundance: .; CDR3nt: TGCGCCAGCAGTGAGGGACAGGACGGTCGGAACACTGAAGCTTTCTTT; CDR3aa: CASSEGQDGRNTEAFF
len: 12; v_gene: TRBV28; d_gene: .; j_gene: TRBJ2-7; abundance: many; CDR3nt: TGTGCCAGCAGTTTCCCCTTTTACGAGCAGTACTTC; CDR3aa: CASSFPFYEQYF
len: 19; v_gene: TRBV5-1; d_gene: TRBD2; j_gene: TRBJ2-7; abundance: few; CDR3nt: TGCGCCAGCAGCTTGGCCGGGAGGACTAGCGGGCCCATCTCCTACGAGCAGTACTTC; CDR3aa: CASSLAGRTSGPISYEQYF
len: 15; v_gene: TRBV2; d_gene: .; j_gene: TRBJ2-1; abundance: .; CDR3nt: TGTGCCAGCAGTGACAGACAATTACTCAACAATGAGCAGTTCTTC; CDR3aa: CASSDRQLLNNEQFF
len: 16; v_gene: TRBV6-4; d_gene: TRBD1; j_gene: TRBJ1-1; abundance: few; CDR3nt: TGTGCCAGCAGTGACGGGACAGGGGGCTTGGACACTGAAGCTTTCTTT; CDR3aa: CASSDGTGGLDTEAFF
len: 16; v_gene: TRBV6-2/TRBV6-3; d_gene: TRBD2; j_gene: TRBJ2-5; abundance: many; CDR3nt: TGTGCCAGCAGTCTCCTGACTAGCGGGGTAGGAGAGACCCAGTACTTC; CDR3aa: CASSLLTSGVGETQYF
len: 13; v_gene: TRBV6-1; d_gene: .; j_gene: TRBJ2-7; abundance: many; CDR3nt: TGTGCCAGCAGTCGGGACTCTACCTACGAGCAGTACTTC; CDR3aa: CASSRDSTYEQYF
len: 15; v_gene: TRBV5-1; d_gene: .; j_gene: TRBJ2-5; abundance: .; CDR3nt: TGCGCCAGCAGCTTGGTCGGGGACCCAGAAGAGACCCAGTACTTC; CDR3aa: CASSLVGDPEETQYF
len: 13; v_gene: TRBV7-2; d_gene: TRBD2; j_gene: TRBJ2-1; abundance: .; CDR3nt: TGTGCCAGCAGCTTAGCGGGAGGGTATGAGCAGTTCTTC; CDR3aa: CASSLAGGYEQFF
len: 14; v_gene: TRBV11-2; d_gene: TRBD2; j_gene: TRBJ2-5; abundance: many; CDR3nt: TGTGCCAGCAGTCGGACTAGCGGGATTACTTCCCAGTACTTC; CDR3aa: CASSRTSGITSQYF
len: 18; v_gene: TRBV19; d_gene: .; j_gene: TRBJ1-5; abundance: .; CDR3nt: TGTGCCAGTAGTATAAGGCGGGACACTACTTTGGGCAATCAGCCCCAGCATTTT; CDR3aa: CASSIRRDTTLGNQPQHF
len: 14; v_gene: TRBV28; d_gene: TRBD1; j_gene: TRBJ2-7; abundance: many; CDR3nt: TGTGCCAGCCTAACACAGGGGCTTCACTACGAGCAGTACTTC; CDR3aa: CASLTQGLHYEQYF
len: 14; v_gene: TRBV7-9; d_gene: TRBD2; j_gene: TRBJ2-7; abundance: many; CDR3nt: TGTGCCAGCGGACCCCGGGCGGGGGGGTACGAGCAGTACTTC; CDR3aa: CASGPRAGGYEQYF
len: 17; v_gene: TRBV7-2; d_gene: TRBD2; j_gene: TRBJ2-7; abundance: many; CDR3nt: TGTGCCAGCAGCCGTCGCCCTAGCGGCAGAACCTCTTACGAGCAGTACTTC; CDR3aa: CASSRRPSGRTSYEQYF
len: 16; v_gene: TRBV12-3/TRBV12-4; d_gene: .; j_gene: TRBJ1-5; abundance: many; CDR3nt: TGTGCCAGCAGTTTAGACAGGGCACCGAGCAATCAGCCCCAGCATTTT; CDR3aa: CASSLDRAPSNQPQHF
len: 14; v_gene: TRBV25-1; d_gene: TRBD1; j_gene: TRBJ1-2; abundance: .; CDR3nt: TGTGCCAGCAGTGAATATGGGACAGGGGTAGGCTACACCTTC; CDR3aa: CASSEYGTGVGYTF
len: 14; v_gene: TRBV29-1; d_gene: .; j_gene: TRBJ2-2; abundance: many; CDR3nt: TGCAGCGTTGGTGGGTCAGGGACGGTCGGGGAGCTGTTTTTT; CDR3aa: CSVGGSGTVGELFF
len: 13; v_gene: TRBV30; d_gene: .; j_gene: TRBJ2-7; abundance: many; CDR3nt: TGTGCCTGGGCCGGGACTCTATCTACGAAGCAGTACTTC; CDR3aa: CAWAGTLSTKQYF
len: 11; v_gene: TRBV28; d_gene: .; j_gene: TRBJ1-4; abundance: many; CDR3nt: TGTGCCAGCACCTCGGATGAAAAACTGTTTTTT; CDR3aa: CASTSDEKLFF
len: 16; v_gene: TRBV6-1; d_gene: .; j_gene: TRBJ1-1; abundance: .; CDR3nt: TGTGCCAGCAGTAAGACTAAACAGGGTTGGAACACTGAAGCTTTCTTT; CDR3aa: CASSKTKQGWNTEAFF
len: 14; v_gene: TRBV20-1; d_gene: .; j_gene: TRBJ2-3; abundance: few; CDR3nt: TGCAGTGCCGAGGTGCGGGGGCGCACAGATACGCAGTATTTT; CDR3aa: CSAEVRGRTDTQYF
len: 15; v_gene: TRBV28; d_gene: .; j_gene: TRBJ2-1; abundance: many; CDR3nt: TGTGCCAGCAGGTCGGCAGCAGGGTCCTACAATGAGCAGTTCTTC; CDR3aa: CASRSAAGSYNEQFF
len: 16; v_gene: TRBV6-1; d_gene: TRBD2; j_gene: TRBJ2-3; abundance: many; CDR3nt: TGTGCCAGCAGACCCCCCCGCAGCGGGAGGGCGGATACGCAGTATTTT; CDR3aa: CASRPPRSGRADTQYF
len: 10; v_gene: TRBV20-1; d_gene: TRBD2; j_gene: TRBJ2-1; abundance: few; CDR3nt: TGCAGTGGTTTTAGCGGGAGGCAGTTCTTC; CDR3aa: CSGFSGRQFF
len: 16; v_gene: TRBV5-1; d_gene: .; j_gene: TRBJ2-3; abundance: many; CDR3nt: TGCGCCAGCAGCTTGAAACACCCGGGAGTTACAGATACGCAGTATTTT; CDR3aa: CASSLKHPGVTDTQYF
len: 18; v_gene: TRBV6-1; d_gene: .; j_gene: TRBJ2-6; abundance: .; CDR3nt: TGTGCCAACAGGGGTTTAGGGGGGCCAAATCCTGGGGCCAACGTCCTGACTTTC; CDR3aa: CANRGLGGPNPGANVLTF
len: 18; v_gene: TRBV28; d_gene: .; j_gene: TRBJ2-1; abundance: many; CDR3nt: TGTGCCAGCCCCCCCCAGGACGGCCGGGACTTAACTTACAATGAGCAGTTCTTC; CDR3aa: CASPPQDGRDLTYNEQFF
len: 17; v_gene: TRBV4-1; d_gene: .; j_gene: TRBJ2-7; abundance: few; CDR3nt: TGCGCCAGCAGCCAACCAGCTACACCGGGACGGTTCTACGAGCAGTACTTC; CDR3aa: CASSQPATPGRFYEQYF
len: 15; v_gene: TRBV2; d_gene: TRBD2; j_gene: TRBJ2-1; abundance: .; CDR3nt: TGTGCCAGCAGATCTAGCGGAACTCCCTACAATGAGCAGTTCTTC; CDR3aa: CASRSSGTPYNEQFF
len: 16; v_gene: TRBV19; d_gene: .; j_gene: TRBJ1-4; abundance: .; CDR3nt: TGTGCCAGTAGCCCGATCGACAGCCTCCATAATGAAAAACTGTTTTTT; CDR3aa: CASSPIDSLHNEKLFF
len: 13; v_gene: TRBV28; d_gene: .; j_gene: TRBJ1-3; abundance: few; CDR3nt: TGTGCCAGCGCCCAAGGGGCTGGAAACACCATATATTTT; CDR3aa: CASAQGAGNTIYF
len: 14; v_gene: TRBV20-1; d_gene: .; j_gene: TRBJ2-3; abundance: many; CDR3nt: TGCAGTGCTCCGGAAGTCCCTAGCACAGATACGCAGTATTTT; CDR3aa: CSAPEVPSTDTQYF
len: 14; v_gene: TRBV30; d_gene: .; j_gene: TRBJ2-4; abundance: many; CDR3nt: TGTGCCTGGAGTTCAGGCAGGGGAGGAAACATTCAGTACTTC; CDR3aa: CAWSSGRGGNIQYF
len: 15; v_gene: TRBV11-2; d_gene: TRBD2; j_gene: TRBJ2-1; abundance: few; CDR3nt: TGTGCCAGCAGCTTAGTACTAGCGGGGCACAATGAGCAGTTCTTC; CDR3aa: CASSLVLAGHNEQFF
len: 15; v_gene: TRBV20-1; d_gene: TRBD2; j_gene: TRBJ2-3; abundance: many; CDR3nt: TGCAGTGCTAGACGGGGGGGGCCTTCCACAGATACGCAGTATTTT; CDR3aa: CSARRGGPSTDTQYF
len: 17; v_gene: TRBV7-8; d_gene: .; j_gene: TRBJ2-2; abundance: .; CDR3nt: TGTGCCAGCAGCTTATCCCGACTCTTAGCACCCACCGGGGAGCTGTTTTTT; CDR3aa: CASSLSRLLAPTGELFF
len: 17; v_gene: TRBV28; d_gene: .; j_gene: TRBJ2-7; abundance: many; CDR3nt: TGTGCCAGCAGTTTGACTCCAGGGTTAATAAAGTCCTACGAGCAGTACTTC; CDR3aa: CASSLTPGLIKSYEQYF
len: 14; v_gene: TRBV7-9; d_gene: .; j_gene: TRBJ2-1; abundance: .; CDR3nt: TGTGCCAGCAGCTTAGGGTCTCCTAGCAATGAGCAGTTCTTC; CDR3aa: CASSLGSPSNEQFF
len: 13; v_gene: TRBV12-3/TRBV12-4; d_gene: .; j_gene: TRBJ2-1; abundance: .; CDR3nt: TGTGCCAGCAGTAACCGGGGATACAATGAGCAGTTCTTC; CDR3aa: CASSNRGYNEQFF
len: 14; v_gene: TRBV6-5; d_gene: .; j_gene: TRBJ2-7; abundance: .; CDR3nt: TGTGCCAGCAGTTACGCGTATGGGAACTACGAGCAGTACTTC; CDR3aa: CASSYAYGNYEQYF
len: 13; v_gene: TRBV2; d_gene: .; j_gene: TRBJ2-2; abundance: many; CDR3nt: TGTGCCAGCAGGACAGGGAACACCGGGGAGCTGTTTTTT; CDR3aa: CASRTGNTGELFF
len: 16; v_gene: TRBV11-3; d_gene: TRBD2; j_gene: TRBJ2-1; abundance: many; CDR3nt: TGTGCCAGCAGCTTAGAGGCGGGAGGATTATACAATGAGCAGTTCTTC; CDR3aa: CASSLEAGGLYNEQFF
len: 14; v_gene: TRBV24-1; d_gene: .; j_gene: TRBJ1-5; abundance: .; CDR3nt: TGTGCCACCAGTGATATTGAGAGTGGTCAGCCCCAGCATTTT; CDR3aa: CATSDIESGQPQHF
len: 13; v_gene: TRBV24-1; d_gene: .; j_gene: TRBJ1-5; abundance: few; CDR3nt: TGTGCCACCAGTGCTGGGGGTAATCAGCCCCAGCATTTT; CDR3aa: CATSAGGNQPQHF
len: 11; v_gene: TRBV28; d_gene: .; j_gene: TRBJ2-7; abundance: many; CDR3nt: TGTGCCTCCCGGGATTACGGCGAGCAGTACTTC; CDR3aa: CASRDYGEQYF
len: 15; v_gene: TRBV11-2; d_gene: .; j_gene: TRBJ1-1; abundance: .; CDR3nt: TGTGCCAGCACCTTTAGCTCAGGTGGCAACACTGAAGCTTTCTTT; CDR3aa: CASTFSSGGNTEAFF
len: 14; v_gene: TRBV7-9; d_gene: .; j_gene: TRBJ1-1; abundance: many; CDR3nt: TGTGCCAGCAGCTTGGCGGGGCCAACCACTGAAGCTTTCTTT; CDR3aa: CASSLAGPTTEAFF
len: 14; v_gene: TRBV18; d_gene: TRBD1; j_gene: TRBJ1-2; abundance: many; CDR3nt: TGTGCCAGCTCACCAGAGGGACAGGGACATGGCTACACCTTC; CDR3aa: CASSPEGQGHGYTF